The next 9 T cell receptor beta chains were all read from a single sample in a study of blood T cell repertoires in COVID-19. This table comes from immunoSEQ multiplex PCR, and its TCRdb copy is limited to in-frame clones, with some not included. Altogether more than 200,000 clones are present, roughly 84% being singletons, with the ten largest covering approximately 7.3%. Sequencing was performed on PBMCs or T cells enriched from blood (not recorded which). The receptor source for this set is a man younger than 45 in a cohort exposed to, infected with or recovered from COVID-19 (not recorded which).

The genes are TRBV9 and TRBJ2-7, with TRBD1 matching 7 bases. The junction had 9 bases not matched to a gene; V was cut back by 4 bases and J by 5 bases. CDR3 size: 14 residues. CDR1 is SGDLS and CDR2 is YYNGEE in the germline V gene. CDR3 in amino acids: CASSPGTVRNEQYF. For the CDR3, the DNA is TGTGCCAGCAGCCCCGGGACAGTTCGAAACGAGCAGTACTTC. Looking up the rest from reference TRBV9 and TRBJ2-7 gives the full variable domain: DSGVTQTPKHLITATGQRVTLRCSPRSGDLSVYWYQQSLDQGLQFLIQYYNGEERAKGNILERFSAQQFPDLHSELNLSSLELGDSALYFCASSPGTVRNEQYFGPGTRLTVT.

This chain links TRBV27 with TRBJ2-7, with unresolved D. This CDR3 has 15 amino acids. Germline V gene data show CDR1 as MNHEY and CDR2 as SMNVEV (reference sequence). Trimming left V 4 bases short and J 1 base short, with 14 bases between. CDR3 residues: CASSSPGSWSYEQYF. The CDR3 nucleotides read TGTGCCAGCAGTTCCCCCGGGTCTTGGTCCTACGAGCAGTACTTC.

The genes are TRBV28 and TRBJ2-7, with 8 bases lining up with TRBD1. J lost 3 bases, V lost 6 bases, and 7 bases had no gene match. The CDR3 totals 14 residues. Germline V gene lookup returns CDR1 MDHEN and CDR2 SYDVKM. The DNA of the CDR3 is TGTGCCAGCAGCAATTCCGACAGGGGCTACGAGCAGTACTTC. Protein product: CASSNSDRGYEQYF.

This clone has ten or more counts. J is TRBJ2-1 and V is TRBV5-1; no clear D gene. V lost 4 bases, J lost 5 bases, and 16 bases lay in between. The CDR3 loop spans 15 amino acids. Germline CDR1 is SGHRS and CDR2 is YFSETQ. The CDR3 DNA sequence: TGCGCCAGCAGCCAATCGACAAGCCCGAACAATGAGCAGTTCTTC. It is translated as CASSQSTSPNNEQFF.

The table lists this clone with a count of one. The rearrangement links TRBV11-2 to TRBJ1-2, with 11 positions matching TRBD1. The V segment lost 5 bases and the J segment 2 bases; nucleotides outside the gene matches: 4. This CDR3 comprises 15 residues. Germline CDR1 is SGHAT and CDR2 is FQNNGV. CDR3 residues: CASSAGQGGNYGYTF. For the CDR3, the DNA is TGTGCCAGCAGCGCGGGACAGGGGGGAAACTATGGCTACACCTTC.

This chain joins TRBV6-9 and TRBJ1-1, with a tentative D call TRBD1 (5 bases). This CDR3 comprises 13 residues. Trimming took 1 base from V and 6 from J, leaving 9 bases between them. Per germline, CDR1 MNHGY and CDR2 SVAAGI. As DNA, the CDR3 is TGTGCCAGCAGTTATTGTGTAGGGGCTGAAGCTTTCTTT. Protein sequence: CASSYCVGAEAFF.

The genes are TRBV29-1 and TRBJ1-2; TRBD1 matches 10 bases. The CDR3 has 16 amino acids. The germline CDR1 and CDR2 sequences are SQVTM and ANQGSEA. Trimming took 5 bases from V and 2 from J; bases not matched to a gene: 11. As DNA, the CDR3 is TGCAGCGTTTACCGGGATAGGGGACAGGGGAACTATGGCTACACCTTC. It codes for CSVYRDRGQGNYGYTF.

The chain joins TRBV4-1 to TRBJ2-7; 9 nucleotides line up with TRBD2. V dropped 2 bases and J dropped 10; count of bases not matched to a gene: 18. This CDR3 spans 17 amino acids. The germline V gene encodes CDR1 MGHRA and CDR2 YSYEKL. CDR3 in DNA: TGCGCCAGCAGCCAAACCCGAGCCGGGACTAGCTATTTAGAACAGTACTTC. It yields the protein CASSQTRAGTSYLEQYF.

The J gene is TRBJ1-5, the V gene TRBV15; TRBD1 agrees at 11 bases. This CDR3 has 17 amino acids. The V gene end was trimmed by 5 bases and the J gene end by 7 bases; junction bases not matched to a gene: 13. Per the germline V gene, CDR1 is LNHNV and CDR2 is YYDKDF (reference sequence). In DNA, the CDR3 is TGTGCCACCAGCCCTCCGGGACAGGGGGGGAAAGGGCAGCCCCAGCATTTT. Its protein product is CATSPPGQGGKGQPQHF.